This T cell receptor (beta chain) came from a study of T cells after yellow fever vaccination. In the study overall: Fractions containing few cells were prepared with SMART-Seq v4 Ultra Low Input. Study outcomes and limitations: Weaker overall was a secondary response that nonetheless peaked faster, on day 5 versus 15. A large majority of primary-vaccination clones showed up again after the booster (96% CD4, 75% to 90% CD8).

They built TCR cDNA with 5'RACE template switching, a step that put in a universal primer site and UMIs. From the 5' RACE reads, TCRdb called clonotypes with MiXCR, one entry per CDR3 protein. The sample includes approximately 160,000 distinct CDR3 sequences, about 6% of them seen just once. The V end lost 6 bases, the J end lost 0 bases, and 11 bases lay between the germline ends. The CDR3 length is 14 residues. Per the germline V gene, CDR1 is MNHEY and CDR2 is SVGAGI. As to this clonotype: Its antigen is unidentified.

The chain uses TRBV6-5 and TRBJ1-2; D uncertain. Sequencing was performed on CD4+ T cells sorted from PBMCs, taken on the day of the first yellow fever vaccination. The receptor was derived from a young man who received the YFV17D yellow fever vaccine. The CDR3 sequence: CASRIGASNYGYTF. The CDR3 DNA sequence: TGTGCCAGCAGAATCGGCGCCTCTAACTATGGCTACACCTTC.